This T cell receptor beta chain was sequenced for a study of cytomegalovirus exposure and HLA in healthy donors. Study-wide results and caveats: Researchers reported in a later analysis that a missense DCLRE1C variant was tied to TCR beta V- and J-gene trimming. Researchers reportedly found TCR beta sequences accurately predicted most subjects' HLA-A and HLA-B alleles. In a later analysis, at a false discovery rate of 0.05, approximately 16,000 TCR beta sequences matched HLA alleles.

CDR1 is MDHEN and CDR2 is SYDVKM in the germline V gene. The CDR3 is made up of 13 amino acids. V was clipped by 7 bases and J by 3 bases; unmatched bases: 4. Comments on this clone: Its antigen is still unknown.

Vbeta (60) and Jbeta (13) primers were used in the PCR. Clones were sequenced by immunoSEQ multiplex PCR, and TCRdb holds only the in-frame ones, with some missing. The data contain approximately 210,000 clones, about 89% of them singletons. The specimen sequenced was PBMCs. This chain joins TRBV28 and TRBJ1-2; 8 nucleotides line up with TRBD1. The TCR sequence derives from a man aged 25 to 45 in good health and CMV-seronegative. DNA for the CDR3: TGTGCCAGCACCCCGGGACAGGACTATGGCTACACCTTC. Amino acids: CASTPGQDYGYTF.